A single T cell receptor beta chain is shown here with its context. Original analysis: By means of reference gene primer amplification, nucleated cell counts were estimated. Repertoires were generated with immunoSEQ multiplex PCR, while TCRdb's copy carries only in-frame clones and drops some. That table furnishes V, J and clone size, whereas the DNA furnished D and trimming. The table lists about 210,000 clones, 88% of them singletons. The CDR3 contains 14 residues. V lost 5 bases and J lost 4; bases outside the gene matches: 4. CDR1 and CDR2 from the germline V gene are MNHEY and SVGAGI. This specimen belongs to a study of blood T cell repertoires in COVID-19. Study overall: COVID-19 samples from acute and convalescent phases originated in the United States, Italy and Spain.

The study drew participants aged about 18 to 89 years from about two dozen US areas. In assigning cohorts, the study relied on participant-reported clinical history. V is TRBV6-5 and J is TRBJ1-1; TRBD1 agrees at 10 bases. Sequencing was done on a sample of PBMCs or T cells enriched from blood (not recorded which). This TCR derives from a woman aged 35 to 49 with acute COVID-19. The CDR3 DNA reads TGTGCCAGCAGTCGCGGGACAGGGGCCACTGAAGCTTTCTTT. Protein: CASSRGTGATEAFF.